This T cell receptor beta chain came from a study of Graves' ophthalmopathy and Graves' hyperthyroidism. Background on the study: Researchers obtained peripheral blood at initial diagnosis, before any treatment had begun.

Findings of the study overall: Discrimination between ophthalmopathy and stable hyperthyroidism by a 13-signature model showed about 88% sensitivity and roughly 80% specificity. Blood repertoires reportedly contained most expanded thyroid clonotypes above 0.001 frequency.

Ophthalmopathy absent within 18 months of follow-up marked hyperthyroidism as stable. This clonotype was counted between two and nine times. Its specificity is not known. Investigators amplified TCR beta CDR3 regions from RNA transcripts. Second-round multiplex PCR followed a first-round RT-PCR using HTBI primers. TCRdb used MiXCR to reprocess the multiplex PCR reads, holding one entry per CDR3 protein. The sample consists of about 370,000 distinct CDR3 sequences, approximately 18% of them appearing once. The junction had 2 bases not matched to a gene; V was cut back by 7 bases and J by 3 bases. This CDR3 has 13 residues. Germline-derived CDR1 and CDR2 are MNHEY and SMNVEV (reference sequence).

Material for sequencing was peripheral blood. The clonotype was recovered from an adult woman with stable Graves' hyperthyroidism. V and J are TRBV27 and TRBJ2-2; TRBD1 agrees at 7 bases. CDR3 sequence reads: CASIGGYTGELFF. The CDR3 region has the DNA TGTGCCAGCATAGGGGGCTACACCGGGGAGCTGTTTTTT.